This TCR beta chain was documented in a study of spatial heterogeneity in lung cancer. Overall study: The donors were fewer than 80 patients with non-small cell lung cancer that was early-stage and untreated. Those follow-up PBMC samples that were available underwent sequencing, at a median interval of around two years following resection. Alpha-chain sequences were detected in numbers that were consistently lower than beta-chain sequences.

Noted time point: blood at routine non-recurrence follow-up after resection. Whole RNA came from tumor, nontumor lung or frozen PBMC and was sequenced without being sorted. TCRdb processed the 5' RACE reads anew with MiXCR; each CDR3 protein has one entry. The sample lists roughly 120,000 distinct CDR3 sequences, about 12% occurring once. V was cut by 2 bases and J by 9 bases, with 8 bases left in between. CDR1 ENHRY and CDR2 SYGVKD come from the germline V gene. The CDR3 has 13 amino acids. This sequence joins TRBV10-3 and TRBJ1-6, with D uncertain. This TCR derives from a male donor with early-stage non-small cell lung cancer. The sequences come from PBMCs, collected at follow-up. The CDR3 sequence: CAISELPGSPLHF. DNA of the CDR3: TGTGCCATCAGTGAGCTCCCGGGTTCACCCCTCCACTTT.